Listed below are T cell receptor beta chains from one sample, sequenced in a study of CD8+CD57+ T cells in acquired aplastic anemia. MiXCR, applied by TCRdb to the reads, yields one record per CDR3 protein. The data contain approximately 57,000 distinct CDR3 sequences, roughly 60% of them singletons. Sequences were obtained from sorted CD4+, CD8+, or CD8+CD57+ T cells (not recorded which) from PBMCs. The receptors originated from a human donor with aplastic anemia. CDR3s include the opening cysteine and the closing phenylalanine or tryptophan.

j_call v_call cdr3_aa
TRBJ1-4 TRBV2 CASEQGREKLFF
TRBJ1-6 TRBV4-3 CASSQDLSGDNSPLHF
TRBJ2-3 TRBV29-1 CSVEDPRRGGQYF
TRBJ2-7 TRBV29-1 CASSMLSGRSYEQYF
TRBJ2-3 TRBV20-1 CSARRNRGPDTQYF
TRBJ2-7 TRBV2 CASKGQTGSYEQYF
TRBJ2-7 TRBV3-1 CASSQARGRNGYEQYF
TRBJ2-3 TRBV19 CASSRSASTDTQYF
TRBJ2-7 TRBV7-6 CASGTGTSGVYEQYF
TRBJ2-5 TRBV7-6 CASSLGQQETQYF
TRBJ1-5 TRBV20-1 CSARVLERQPQHF